The present T cell receptor (beta chain) was sequenced within a study of immune evolution from preneoplasia to lung adenocarcinoma. Trimming removed 4 bases at V and 0 bases at J, with 17 bases between. The CDR3 totals 17 residues. Germline assignment: CDR1 SGHRS and CDR2 YFSETQ. The protocol was immunoSEQ multiplex PCR, while the TCRdb copy is restricted to in-frame clones and leaves out a portion. The data hold some 15,000 clones, with less than 90% observed a single time. Sequenced input: FFPE invasive lung adenocarcinoma tissue. This receptor was identified in a person aged 65 to 85 with invasive lung adenocarcinoma. V and J are TRBV5-1 and TRBJ1-3, with a weak D call TRBD1 (6 bases). CDR3 loop: CASSLNPGQLSGNTIYF. The CDR3 nucleotides read TGCGCCAGCAGCCTCAATCCTGGACAGCTCTCTGGAAACACCATATATTTT.